The 28 T cell receptor beta chains given below trace back to one sample, sequenced in a study of CD8+ T cells in alopecia areata. Sequencing relied on a cDNA template that was reverse transcribed from extracted RNA. Using immunoSEQ multiplex PCR, the repertoire was profiled, and TCRdb retains in-frame clones only, with some absent. This repertoire shows 130,000 or so clones, 86% found once; its top ten account for about 13%. Described treatment: oral pan-JAK inhibitor, 5-10 mg twice daily. Here the sequenced sample was CD8+ T cells sorted from blood, taken at week 4, from a patient treated with tofacitinib. The source is a human donor with alopecia areata.

This rearrangement joins TRBV5-6 to TRBJ2-3, with 10 bases identical to TRBD2. The CDR3 extends over 16 amino acids. The V gene end was trimmed by 3 bases and the J gene end by 1 base; junction bases not matched to a gene: 5. CDR1 is SGHDT and CDR2 is YYEEEE in the germline V gene. The CDR3 bases are TGTGCCAGCAGCTCCGGGACTAGCGAAGGCACAGATACGCAGTATTTT. Translated: CASSSGTSEGTDTQYF.

This clone was detected only once. The gene calls are TRBV5-1 and TRBJ2-7; the D is unclear. The CDR3 is 17 amino acids. Looked up from germline, CDR1 is SGHRS and CDR2 is YFSETQ. V was pared by 0 bases and J by 4 bases, with 20 bases between. The CDR3 loop reads CASSLEVLGSFGYEQYF. The CDR3 region has the DNA TGCGCCAGCAGCTTGGAAGTGCTGGGGTCGTTCGGGTACGAGCAGTACTTC.

Only a few counts were recorded for this clone. Other DNA sequences in the sample encode the same CDR3. The chain recombines TRBV5-1 with TRBJ2-7; unclear D gene. The V end lost 4 bases, the J end lost 1 base, and 9 bases lay between the germline ends. This CDR3 is built from 13 residues. Germline V gene sequence: CDR1 SGHRS, CDR2 YFSETQ. The CDR3 region has the DNA TGCGCCAGCAGCCTCTCGTCTTCCTACGAGCAGTACTTC. Amino acid sequence: CASSLSSSYEQYF.

The genes are TRBV30 and TRBJ2-6; D is possibly TRBD1 or TRBD2 (5 bases each). Germline assignment: CDR1 GTSNPN and CDR2 SVGIG (reference sequence). V lost 1 base and J 0 bases, leaving 7 bases between the germline ends. The CDR3 runs 15 residues. The CDR3 is CAWSGGSSGANVLTF. The DNA of the CDR3 is TGTGCCTGGAGTGGGGGGAGCTCTGGGGCCAACGTCCTGACTTTC. Variable domain in full (rest from reference TRBV30 and TRBJ2-6): SQTIHQWPATLVQPVGSPLSLECTVEGTSNPNLYWYRQAAGRGLQLLFYSVGIGQISSEVPQNLSASRPQDRQFILSSKKLLLSDSGFYLCAWSGGSSGANVLTFGAGSRLTVL.

This rearrangement joins TRBV4-1 to TRBJ2-7; tentative D call: TRBD1 (6 bases). Trimming stripped 0 bases from V and 6 bases from J, with 15 bases between. CDR1 MGHRA and CDR2 YSYEKL come from the germline V gene. The CDR3 has 15 residues. The chain's CDR3 is CASSQDDRLRLEQYF. The CDR3 DNA reads TGCGCCAGCAGCCAAGACGACAGGTTACGTCTCGAGCAGTACTTC.

The rearrangement uses TRBV4-1 and TRBJ2-7; maybe TRBD1 (6 bases). This CDR3 is built from 14 residues. The V and J ends lost 3 bases and 4 bases respectively, with 13 bases between them. Per germline, CDR1 MGHRA and CDR2 YSYEKL. CDR3 DNA sequence: TGCGCCAGCAGCCACGGGCCAGGGGTGTACGAGCAGTACTTC. It translates to CASSHGPGVYEQYF.

The V and J genes are TRBV15 and TRBJ1-4; no clear D gene. The V gene lost 0 bases and the J gene lost 6 bases, with 8 bases spanning the gap. The CDR3 sequence is 14 residues long. The germline CDR1 and CDR2 sequences are LNHNV and YYDKDF (reference sequence). CDR3 nucleotides: TGTGCCACCAGCAGAGATATCGGGGATGAAAAACTGTTTTTT. Protein sequence: CATSRDIGDEKLFF. Based on the CDR3 plus reference TRBV15 and TRBJ1-4, the full variable domain is DAMVIQNPRYQVTQFGKPVTLSCSQTLNHNVMYWYQQKSSQAPKLLFHYYDKDFNNEADTPDNFQSRRPNTSFCFLDIRSPGLGDTAMYLCATSRDIGDEKLFFGSGTQLSVL.

The chain carries TRBV5-6 and TRBJ2-7, with TRBD2 matching over 9 bases. Germline lookup yields CDR1 SGHDT and CDR2 YYEEEE. This CDR3 comprises 13 residues. The V and J ends lost 7 bases and 5 bases, in that order; junction bases with no gene match: 7. For the CDR3, the DNA is TGTGCCAGCGAAAAGCGGGAGGAGGACGAGCAGTACTTC. Protein product: CASEKREEDEQYF.

The chain joins TRBV7-9 to TRBJ2-7, with 11 bases fitting TRBD2. V was clipped by 5 bases and J by 3 bases; unmatched bases: 9. Germline assignment: CDR1 SEHNR and CDR2 FQNEAQ (reference sequence). CDR3 length: 16 residues. As DNA, the CDR3 is TGTGCCAGCAGCCCTGGGGCGACTAGCGGGGTCTACGAGCAGTACTTC. Translated: CASSPGATSGVYEQYF.

The chain combines TRBV6-1 with TRBJ1-1; D gene uncertain. This CDR3 is 12 amino acids long. The germline CDR1 and CDR2 sequences are MNHNS and SASEGT. V dropped 1 base and J dropped 8 bases, with 8 bases sitting between them. The CDR3 protein is CASSEVRTEAFF. The DNA of the CDR3 is TGTGCCAGCAGTGAAGTGCGTACGGAAGCTTTCTTT.

The chain couples TRBV29-1 to TRBJ2-1; 9 nucleotides line up with TRBD2. Trimming took 7 bases from V and 0 from J; bases not matched to a gene: 4. This CDR3 contains 14 residues. Germline assignment: CDR1 SQVTM and CDR2 ANQGSEA. The CDR3 DNA sequence: TGCAGCGGAAGCGGGGGGAGCTCCTACAATGAGCAGTTCTTC. This translates into CSGSGGSSYNEQFF.

The rearrangement links TRBV5-4 to TRBJ2-1, with no clear D. Per germline, CDR1 SGHNT and CDR2 YYREEE (reference sequence). The CDR3 runs 12 residues. V lost 3 bases to trimming and J lost 9 bases, with 10 bases between them. CDR3 region: CASSSGRIEQFF. In DNA, the CDR3 is TGTGCCAGCAGCTCCGGACGGATTGAGCAGTTCTTC.

The rearrangement joins TRBV11-2 to TRBJ2-1; 11 bases are shared with TRBD2. This CDR3 comprises 15 residues. The ends lost 5 bases at V and 4 bases at J; junction bases unmatched: 4. Germline CDR1 is SGHAT and CDR2 is FQNNGV. The CDR3 sequence: CASSLAGGGYNEQFF. The CDR3 DNA sequence: TGTGCCAGCAGCCTAGCGGGAGGTGGTTACAATGAGCAGTTCTTC. The variable domain in full, with the rest retrieved from reference TRBV11-2 and TRBJ2-1, is EAGVAQSPRYKIIEKRQSVAFWCNPISGHATLYWYQQILGQGPKLLIQFQNNGVVDDSQLPKDRFSAERLKGVDSTLKIQPAKLEDSAVYLCASSLAGGGYNEQFFGPGTRLTVL.

The gene calls are TRBV5-4 and TRBJ2-7; D call uncertain. In germline, CDR1 is SGHNT, CDR2 YYREEE (reference sequence). CDR3 length: 15 residues. Trimming took 0 bases from V and 0 from J, leaving 10 bases between them. CDR3 loop: CASSLDNDFSYEQYF. As DNA, the CDR3 is TGTGCCAGCAGCTTGGATAACGACTTCTCCTACGAGCAGTACTTC. The full variable domain, rest sourced from reference TRBV5-4 and TRBJ2-7, is ETGVTQSPTHLIKTRGQQVTLRCSSQSGHNTVSWYQQALGQGPQFIFQYYREEENGRGNFPPRFSGLQFPNYSSELNVNALELDDSALYLCASSLDNDFSYEQYFGPGTRLTVT.

The chain has TRBV30 and TRBJ2-3; the D gene is possibly TRBD2 (6 bases). The V gene lost 5 bases and the J gene lost 3 bases, with 18 bases spanning the gap. CDR1 and CDR2 from the germline V gene are GTSNPN and SVGIG (reference sequence). The CDR3 length is 15 residues. The CDR3 is CAWGAGGARTDTQYF. In nucleotides, the CDR3 is TGTGCCTGGGGGGCCGGCGGGGCACGAACAGATACGCAGTATTTT.

The V and J genes are TRBV29-1 and TRBJ1-2; D is unresolved. This CDR3 has 15 residues. Trimming shortened V by 0 bases and J by 3 bases, and 14 bases separated the two germline ends. Germline V gives CDR1 SQVTM, CDR2 ANQGSEA. The CDR3 sequence is CSVEDLRPGDYGYTF. CDR3 coding DNA: TGCAGCGTTGAAGATCTTAGACCCGGGGACTATGGCTACACCTTC.

This clone was detected only once. This sample also contains other DNA sequences that code for the same CDR3. The CDR3 coding sequence is TGTGCCTGGAGTTTATTGGGGAACACTGAAGCTTTCTTT. Its translation: CAWSLLGNTEAFF. The rearrangement links TRBV30 to TRBJ1-1; unclear D gene. Trimming cost V 2 bases and J 1 base, with 8 bases left between them. CDR1 and CDR2 (germline): GTSNPN, SVGIG (reference sequence). The CDR3 spans 13 residues.

The chain carries TRBV5-4 and TRBJ2-3; 7 bases map to TRBD2. V gave up 4 bases and J gave up 6 bases; unmatched junction bases: 5. This CDR3 region has 13 residues. Germline CDR1 is SGHNT and CDR2 is YYREEE (reference sequence). The CDR3 loop is CASSGGGMDTQYF. DNA for the CDR3: TGTGCCAGCAGCGGCGGGGGTATGGATACGCAGTATTTT.

This chain uses TRBV7-9 with TRBJ2-7; D unresolved. Trimming left V 1 base short and J 4 bases short, with 8 bases between. The CDR3 extends over 13 amino acids. Germline CDR1 is SEHNR and CDR2 is FQNEAQ (reference sequence). The CDR3 sequence is CASSLVSRYEQYF. DNA for the CDR3: TGTGCCAGCAGCTTAGTGTCACGGTACGAGCAGTACTTC.

The chain combines TRBV2 with TRBJ2-3, with 12 bases matching TRBD2. The CDR3 runs 17 residues. Germline CDR1 is SNHLY and CDR2 is FYNNEI. Germline trimming cut 2 bases from V and 2 bases from J; bases unmatched to any gene: 5. The CDR3 nucleotides read TGTGCCAGCAGTGAAACTAGCGGGGGGACTCTCACAGATACGCAGTATTTT. Protein: CASSETSGGTLTDTQYF.

J is TRBJ1-1 and V is TRBV6-6; tentative D call: TRBD1 (6 bases). V was trimmed by 8 bases and J by 1 base, leaving 11 bases between them. CDR3 length equals 13 residues. Germline assignment: CDR1 MNHNY and CDR2 SVGAGI (reference sequence). In DNA form, the CDR3 reads TGTGCCAGCCCCAGGGGCGCGAACACTGAAGCTTTCTTT. Amino acids: CASPRGANTEAFF.

Worth noting for this clone: A read error may produce the germline difference seen at one junction end. The chain couples TRBV11-2 to TRBJ1-2, with D perhaps TRBD1 (6 bases). Germline loops: CDR1 SGHAT, CDR2 FQNNGV. This CDR3 has 12 amino acids. Here the CDR3 reads CASSSNMWDIDF. The CDR3 DNA is TGTGCCAGCAGCTCCAACATGTGGGACATCGACTTC.

The chain recombines TRBV9 with TRBJ2-1; unclear D gene. Germline V gene data show CDR1 as SGDLS and CDR2 as YYNGEE. V lost 3 bases, J lost 4 bases, and 11 bases lay in between. There are 14 residues in the CDR3. CDR3 in amino acids: CASSATTGYNEQFF. CDR3 sequence (DNA): TGTGCCAGCAGCGCTACGACCGGGTACAATGAGCAGTTCTTC.

This chain joins TRBV5-5 and TRBJ2-7; D uncertain. The CDR3 loop spans 11 amino acids. CDR1 SGHKS and CDR2 YYEKEE come from the germline V gene (reference sequence). The V end lost 2 bases, the J end lost 11 bases, and 11 bases lay between the germline ends. CDR3 in DNA: TGTGCCAGCAGCTTCGTCGGGCAGGAGTACTTC. Translation: CASSFVGQEYF.

This chain connects TRBV5-6 to TRBJ2-1; possible D gene TRBD1, 5 bases. Germline CDR1 and CDR2: SGHDT and YYEEEE. CDR3 length equals 14 residues. V was shortened by 4 bases and J by 6 bases, with 14 bases between the two germline ends. The CDR3 here is CASSPQDILNEQFF. The CDR3 nucleotides read TGTGCCAGCAGCCCCCAGGACATACTCAATGAGCAGTTCTTC.

The chain combines TRBV7-8 with TRBJ1-2, with 12 bases identical to TRBD1. CDR3 length: 15 residues. Trimming took 5 bases from V and 6 from J; bases not matched to a gene: 7. CDR1 and CDR2 from the germline V gene are SGHVS and FQNEAQ. CDR3 DNA: TGTGCCAGCAGCCTAACCGGGACAGGGGGCGATGGCTACACCTTC. Its protein is CASSLTGTGGDGYTF.

This sequence joins TRBV9 and TRBJ2-5, with D possibly TRBD1 on 6 matching bases. The CDR3 is 14 residues long. Germline lookup yields CDR1 SGDLS and CDR2 YYNGEE. The germline V and J ends were trimmed by 3 bases and 7 bases, with 16 bases remaining between them. The CDR3 region is CASSARTAAGTQYF. CDR3 DNA: TGTGCCAGCAGCGCCCGGACAGCCGCAGGGACCCAGTACTTC.

This chain uses TRBV25-1 with TRBJ2-7, with no clear D. V was clipped by 4 bases and J by 3 bases, with 7 bases between them. The germline CDR1 and CDR2 sequences are MGHDK and SYGVNS. The CDR3 is made up of 12 amino acids. CDR3 sequence (DNA): TGTGCCAGCAGTGTAGGATTCTACGAGCAGTACTTC. This gives the protein CASSVGFYEQYF.